The next 9 T cell receptor beta chains were all read from a single sample in a study of blood T cell repertoires in COVID-19. Profiled with immunoSEQ multiplex PCR; TCRdb holds only in-frame clones, not every one. Of tens of thousands of clones listed, more than 60% are singletons. Sequencing was performed on peripheral blood. These TCRs come from a human donor in a cohort sampled during active COVID-19.

A single count supports this clone. DNA of the CDR3: TGTGCCAGCAGCTTAGGAGGACTAGCGGGAGTGGAGCAGTTCTTC. Amino acids: CASSLGGLAGVEQFF. V gene TRBV11-3 combines with J gene TRBJ2-1; TRBD2 matches 13 bases. The CDR3 is 15 amino acids. With 1 base clipped from V and 10 bases from J, the junction kept 4 bases outside the gene matches. Germline V gene data show CDR1 as SGHNT and CDR2 as YENEEA.

The J gene is TRBJ2-1, the V gene TRBV7-2, with 14 bases matching TRBD2. With V trimmed by 5 bases and J by 7 bases, 7 bases remained unmatched. The length of the CDR3 is 16 residues. CDR1 is SGHTA, CDR2 FQGNSA, per germline. CDR3 DNA: TGTGCCAGCAGCCATCCGGGACTAGCGGGAGTAAATGAGCAGTTCTTC. It specifies CASSHPGLAGVNEQFF.

This chain uses TRBV7-2 with TRBJ2-7; 8 bases line up with TRBD2. The CDR3 length is 15 residues. With 5 bases clipped from V and 0 bases from J, the junction kept 6 bases outside the gene matches. Germline V gene sequence: CDR1 SGHTA, CDR2 FQGNSA. This chain's CDR3 is CASSLLGTSSYEQYF. The CDR3 DNA reads TGTGCCAGCAGCCTATTAGGGACTAGCTCCTACGAGCAGTACTTC.

This chain connects TRBV2 to TRBJ2-1; 9 bases are a match to TRBD2. CDR3 length equals 15 residues. CDR1 is SNHLY, CDR2 FYNNEI, per germline. With 2 bases clipped from V and 9 bases from J, the junction kept 8 bases outside the gene matches. The CDR3 DNA sequence: TGTGCCAGCAGTGAACCCAGCGGGAGGTCCAGTGAGCAGTTCTTC. Residues: CASSEPSGRSSEQFF.

The chain couples TRBV7-8 to TRBJ1-5; no clear D gene. CDR1 is SGHVS, CDR2 FQNEAQ, per germline. The CDR3 spans 14 residues. V was clipped by 5 bases and J by 4 bases, with 12 bases between them. CDR3 nucleotide sequence: TGTGCCAGCAGCCGATCAACAGTTAATCAGCCCCAGCATTTT. This encodes CASSRSTVNQPQHF. Full variable domain (remainder filled in from reference TRBV7-8 and TRBJ1-5): GAGVSQSPRYKVAKRGQDVALRCDPISGHVSLFWYQQALGQGPEFLTYFQNEAQLDKSGLPSDRFFAERPEGSVSTLKIQRTQQEDSAVYLCASSRSTVNQPQHFGDGTRLSIL.

The chain couples TRBV28 to TRBJ2-4, with 12 bases fitting TRBD2. The CDR3 consists of 16 residues. Germline assignment: CDR1 MDHEN and CDR2 SYDVKM. V lost 5 bases to trimming and J lost 6 bases; unmatched junction nucleotides: 8. CDR3 DNA sequence: TGTGCCAGCAGTGATCCCCTAGCGGGAGGGAGAAACATTCAGTACTTC. Translation: CASSDPLAGGRNIQYF.

This chain connects TRBV29-1 to TRBJ2-7, with D tentatively TRBD2 (6 bases). V was clipped by 0 bases and J by 6 bases, with 18 bases between them. Germline CDR1 reads SQVTM; CDR2 reads ANQGSEA. CDR3 length: 15 residues. In DNA form, the CDR3 reads TGCAGCGTTGAAGATCGTGGAGGGTCTTTCACCGAGCAGTACTTC. Amino acid sequence: CSVEDRGGSFTEQYF.

The V call is TRBV11-2, the J call TRBJ2-7; TRBD2 agrees at 7 bases. V shed 5 bases, J shed 2 bases, and the junction held 12 bases outside the gene matches. CDR1 is SGHAT, CDR2 FQNNGV, per germline. This CDR3 region has 16 residues. The CDR3: CASSERVAGVTYEQYF. The CDR3 DNA reads as TGTGCCAGCAGCGAAAGGGTGGCGGGAGTAACCTACGAGCAGTACTTC.

This clone was seen only once. The chain joins TRBV29-1 to TRBJ1-1; D is possibly TRBD1 (5 bases). The CDR3 has 13 residues. Deletions cut 0 bases from V and 7 bases from J, with 12 bases between. The germline V gene has CDR1 SQVTM and CDR2 ANQGSEA. The CDR3, as DNA: TGCAGCGTTGAAGATGACGGAGACAGTGAAGCTTTCTTT. Its protein product is CSVEDDGDSEAFF.